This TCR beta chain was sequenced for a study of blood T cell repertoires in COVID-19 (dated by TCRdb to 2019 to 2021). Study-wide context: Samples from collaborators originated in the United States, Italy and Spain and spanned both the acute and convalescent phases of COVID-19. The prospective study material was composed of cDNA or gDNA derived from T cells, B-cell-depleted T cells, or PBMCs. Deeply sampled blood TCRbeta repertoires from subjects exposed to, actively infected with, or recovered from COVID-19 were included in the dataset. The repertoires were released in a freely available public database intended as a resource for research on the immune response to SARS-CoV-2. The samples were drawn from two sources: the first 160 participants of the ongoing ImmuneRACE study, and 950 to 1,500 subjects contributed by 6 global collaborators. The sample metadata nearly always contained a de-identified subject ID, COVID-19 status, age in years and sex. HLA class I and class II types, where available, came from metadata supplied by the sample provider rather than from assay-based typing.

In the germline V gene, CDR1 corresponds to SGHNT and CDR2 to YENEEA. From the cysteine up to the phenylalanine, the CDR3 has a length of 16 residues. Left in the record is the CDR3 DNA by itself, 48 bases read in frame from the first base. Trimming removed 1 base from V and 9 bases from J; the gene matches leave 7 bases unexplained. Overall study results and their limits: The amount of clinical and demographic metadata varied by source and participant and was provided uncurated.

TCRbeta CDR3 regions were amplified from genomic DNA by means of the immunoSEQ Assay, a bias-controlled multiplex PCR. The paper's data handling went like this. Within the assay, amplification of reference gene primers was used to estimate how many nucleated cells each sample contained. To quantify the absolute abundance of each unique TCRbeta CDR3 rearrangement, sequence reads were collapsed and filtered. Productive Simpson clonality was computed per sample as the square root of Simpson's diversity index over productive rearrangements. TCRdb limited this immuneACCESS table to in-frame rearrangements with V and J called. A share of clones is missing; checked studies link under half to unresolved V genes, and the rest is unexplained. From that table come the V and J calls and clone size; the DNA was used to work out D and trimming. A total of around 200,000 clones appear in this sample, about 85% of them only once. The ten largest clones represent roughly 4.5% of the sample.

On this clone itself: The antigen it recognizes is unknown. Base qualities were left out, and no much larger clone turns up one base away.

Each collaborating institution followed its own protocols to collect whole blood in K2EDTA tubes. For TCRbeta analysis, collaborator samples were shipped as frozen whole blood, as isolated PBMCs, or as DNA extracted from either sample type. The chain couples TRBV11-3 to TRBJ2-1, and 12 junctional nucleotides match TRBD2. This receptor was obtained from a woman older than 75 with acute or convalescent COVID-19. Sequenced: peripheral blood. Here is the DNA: TGTGCCAGCAGCTTAGTCCTAGCGGGAGGGCTCGGTGAGCAGTTCTTC. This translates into CASSLVLAGGLGEQFF.